The following is a T cell receptor (beta chain) sequence with its context. Its target antigen remains unknown. One base away there is no much larger clone; base qualities are not given. TCRbeta CDR3 regions were amplified from genomic DNA using the immunoSEQ Assay, a bias-controlled multiplex PCR. The original methods were these. The number of nucleated cells in each sample was estimated by amplification of reference gene primers within the assay. Sequence reads were collapsed and filtered to measure the absolute abundance of every unique TCRbeta CDR3 rearrangement. For each sample, productive Simpson clonality was calculated as the square root of Simpson's diversity index across productive rearrangements. Not all clones reach the TCRdb copy of this immuneACCESS table, which keeps in-frame sequences only. Checked studies attribute under half of the gap to unresolved V genes and leave the rest unexplained. V and J calls and clone size are copied from that table; D and trimming were computed from the DNA. Here the sample has some 220,000 clones; about 86% occur a single time. Of the sample, roughly 3% is held by the ten largest clones.

The sample comes from a study of blood T cell repertoires in COVID-19 (dated by TCRdb to about 2020). Study-wide context: Samples from collaborators originated in the United States, Italy and Spain and spanned both the acute and convalescent phases of COVID-19. The samples were drawn from two sources: the first 160 participants of the ongoing ImmuneRACE study, and fewer than 1,500 subjects contributed by 6 global collaborators. The repertoires were released in a freely available public database intended as a resource for research on the immune response to SARS-CoV-2. A de-identified subject ID, COVID-19 status, age in years and sex were almost always included in the sample metadata. Where HLA class I and class II types were available, the types were taken from metadata supplied by the sample provider, not from assay-based typing. The prospective study material was composed of cDNA or gDNA derived from T cells, B-cell-depleted T cells, or PBMCs. The dataset comprised deeply sampled blood TCRbeta repertoires from subjects exposed to, actively infected with, or recovered from COVID-19.

Broad study findings and their caveats: Clinical and demographic metadata were provided uncurated, with the amount varying by source and participant.

Samples from volunteer blood donors who had recovered from COVID-19 were contributed by a second Seattle source. The collaborating institutions used their own protocols to collect whole blood in K2EDTA tubes. For TCRbeta analysis, collaborators shipped samples as frozen whole blood, isolated PBMCs, or DNA extracted from either of those sample types. Sequenced: peripheral blood. This clonotype originated in a woman in her 30s who had recovered from COVID-19.

At the DNA level, the sequence is TGCGCCAGCAGCCAGCAGGACTTGGGTGGACTCTATGGCTACACCTTC. Translation gives CASSQQDLGGLYGYTF. The rearranged segments are TRBV4-1 and TRBJ1-2; no confident D gene assignment can be made. Cut back by 3 bases and 4 bases, the V and J ends lie 18 bases apart. CDR1 and CDR2 (MGHRA, YSYEKL) derive from the germline V gene. Measured from the cysteine to the phenylalanine, the CDR3 is 16 residues long. Here the CDR3 DNA is all that survives: 48 bases in frame from base 1.